This is a list of T cell receptor beta chains from one sample in a study of T cell responses to AZD1222 COVID-19 vaccine. Repertoires were generated with immunoSEQ multiplex PCR, while TCRdb's copy carries only in-frame clones and drops some. The sample records 150,000 to 200,000 clones, approximately 93% being singletons. Sequencing was performed on peripheral blood, taken 28 days after the second AZD1222 dose. All receptors derive from an adult who received the AZD1222 COVID-19 vaccine. Each CDR3 is given with its conserved first and last residue. The D gene is left open where the match is weak. Clone size is stated in some rows and not others, as once, few, many or a class when expanded.

CDR3nt	CDR3aa	j_gene	d_gene	v_gene	abundance
TGTGCCAGCTCACCGGAGGGGCCCCCCCCTGGAAACACCATATATTTT	CASSPEGPPPGNTIYF	TRBJ1-3	-	TRBV18	-
TGTGCCAGTAGTCCGACAGGGTCCAACGAGCAGTACTTC	CASSPTGSNEQYF	TRBJ2-7	TRBD1	TRBV19	-
TGTGCCAGCAGCTTATCGGGAGGGCCTAGTGAGCAGTTCTTC	CASSLSGGPSEQFF	TRBJ2-1	TRBD2	TRBV7-2	-
TGCGCCAGCAGTGAGTCGAGTGGGGCAGAGCAGTACTTC	CASSESSGAEQYF	TRBJ2-7	-	TRBV10-2	-
TGTGCCAGCAGCCGCCATAGGCCATATGTCTATGGCTACACCTTC	CASSRHRPYVYGYTF	TRBJ1-2	-	TRBV21-1	once
TGTGCCAGCAGTAACCGGGGGCCCACAGATACGCAGTATTTT	CASSNRGPTDTQYF	TRBJ2-3	-	TRBV6-5	-
TGTGCCAGTAACAAGGGACAGTCCAATCAGCCCCAGCATTTT	CASNKGQSNQPQHF	TRBJ1-5	TRBD1	TRBV19	-
TGCAGCGTGGAAGGGGGGACCGATTTACAAGAGACCCAGTACTTC	CSVEGGTDLQETQYF	TRBJ2-5	-	TRBV29-1	-
TGTGCCAGCAGTGATCTCGACAGGAACTATGGCTACACCTTC	CASSDLDRNYGYTF	TRBJ1-2	-	TRBV25-1	-
TGTGCCAGCAGCCAAGAATATAGGGTTAATGAAAAACTGTTTTTT	CASSQEYRVNEKLFF	TRBJ1-4	-	TRBV4-2	-
TGTGCCAGCAGTCATCTTAATGAAAAACTGTTTTTT	CASSHLNEKLFF	TRBJ1-4	-	TRBV12-3/TRBV12-4	-
TGTGCCAGCAGCCTGCGGGACAGGGGGCTGTGGGGCAAAAACATTCAGTACTTC	CASSLRDRGLWGKNIQYF	TRBJ2-4	TRBD1	TRBV5-8	once
TGCGCCAGCAGCCCGGACAGGCCATCAGAGACCCAGTACTTC	CASSPDRPSETQYF	TRBJ2-5	TRBD1	TRBV5-1	-
TGCGCCAGCAAGGGGGACTATGGCTACACCTTC	CASKGDYGYTF	TRBJ1-2	-	TRBV5-1	-
TGTGCCAGCAGCTGGGACGGACTGAACACTGAAGCTTTCTTT	CASSWDGLNTEAFF	TRBJ1-1	-	TRBV28	-
TGTGCCAGCAACGGTCGTCTGTACGAGCAGTACTTC	CASNGRLYEQYF	TRBJ2-7	-	TRBV28	-
TGTGCCAGCAGCATCAAGGGACAGCCGAGCAATCAGCCCCAGCATTTT	CASSIKGQPSNQPQHF	TRBJ1-5	TRBD1	TRBV5-6	-
TGTGCCAGCAGTTTAGAGACAGGGAAAAATCAGCCCCAGCATTTT	CASSLETGKNQPQHF	TRBJ1-5	TRBD1	TRBV28	-
TGTGCCAGCAGCTTAAGGCCCAGGGCAGATACGCAGTATTTT	CASSLRPRADTQYF	TRBJ2-3	-	TRBV5-6	-
TGTGCCACCAGCACAGAACGGACAGGAAACACTGAAGCTTTCTTT	CATSTERTGNTEAFF	TRBJ1-1	TRBD1	TRBV15	-
TGTGCCAGCAGCTTATTCGGGGACGAGCAGTACTTC	CASSLFGDEQYF	TRBJ2-7	-	TRBV28	-
TGCAGCGTTTTGGGCGAGTTCCATGGCTACACCTTC	CSVLGEFHGYTF	TRBJ1-2	-	TRBV29-1	-
TGTGCCAGCAGTTTCACTTTCGGACAGGGAGGAGGGGAGCAGTTCTTC	CASSFTFGQGGGEQFF	TRBJ2-1	TRBD1	TRBV2	-
TGTGCCAGCAGCCAGGGGGGCAATGAGCAGTTCTTC	CASSQGGNEQFF	TRBJ2-1	-	TRBV4-2	-
TGTGCCAGCAGTTTAGGCGCGGTCTCCTACAATGAGCAGTTCTTC	CASSLGAVSYNEQFF	TRBJ2-1	-	TRBV27	-
TGTGCCATCACAAGTGAGGGGCCCTATGGCTACACCTTC	CAITSEGPYGYTF	TRBJ1-2	-	TRBV10-3	-
TGTGCCAGCAGTTCGCTCAGTTCTAGCACAGATACGCAGTATTTT	CASSSLSSSTDTQYF	TRBJ2-3	-	TRBV28	once
TGTGCCAGCAGCTTATTACAACAGGGGAGCGAGCAGTACTTC	CASSLLQQGSEQYF	TRBJ2-7	TRBD1	TRBV7-9	-
TGTGCCAGCAGCTTGGGTCAGGGCGGAGAGACCCAGTACTTC	CASSLGQGGETQYF	TRBJ2-5	-	TRBV5-6	once
TGTGCCAGCAGCTTGACAAGTTTTGGGGAGCAGTACTTC	CASSLTSFGEQYF	TRBJ2-7	-	TRBV5-6	-
TGTGCCAGCAGCGTAACAGGGGGCGCTGGAAACACCATATATTTT	CASSVTGGAGNTIYF	TRBJ1-3	TRBD1	TRBV7-2	once
TGTGCCAGCAGTGAAACAGGGAGTCAAGCTTTCTTT	CASSETGSQAFF	TRBJ1-1	-	TRBV2	-
TGTGCCAGCAGCGGCGGGAGGGGGCCCCCCTTTCAAGAGACCCAGTACTTC	CASSGGRGPPFQETQYF	TRBJ2-5	TRBD2	TRBV9	once
TGTGCCAGCACAGTTTCTGGTTATAGCAATCAGCCCCAGCATTTT	CASTVSGYSNQPQHF	TRBJ1-5	-	TRBV2	-
TGTGCCAGCAGCTTAGGGACTACCGGCATGGTGGGCTACAATGAGCAGTTCTTC	CASSLGTTGMVGYNEQFF	TRBJ2-1	-	TRBV7-6	-
TGTGCCAGTAGTATATTATTAAGGGATGTTCCCTCGATGAACACTGAAGCTTTCTTT	CASSILLRDVPSMNTEAFF	TRBJ1-1	-	TRBV19	-
TGTGCCAGCAGTGAACTGGGGGGGCTGAACACCGGGGAGCTGTTTTTT	CASSELGGLNTGELFF	TRBJ2-2	-	TRBV2	-
TGCGCCAGCAGCCCAGACCCAGGGGCTGGGGCCAACGTCCTGACTTTC	CASSPDPGAGANVLTF	TRBJ2-6	-	TRBV4-3	-
TGTGCCAGCAGTCCCGACAGGGGGCCCTTTTACGAGCAGTACTTC	CASSPDRGPFYEQYF	TRBJ2-7	TRBD1	TRBV27	-
TGTGCCAGTAGTATACTAGCGGGGACTTACAATGAGCAGTTCTTC	CASSILAGTYNEQFF	TRBJ2-1	TRBD2	TRBV19	-
TGTGCCAGCAGCCGAGGGGCCCTGAACACTGAAGCTTTCTTT	CASSRGALNTEAFF	TRBJ1-1	-	TRBV7-9	-
TGCGCCAGCAGCCCATCGGGGTTGGATCAGCCCCAGCATTTT	CASSPSGLDQPQHF	TRBJ1-5	-	TRBV5-1	-
TGTGCCATCAGTTCCTTCTCAGGGGTCGGTGAGCAGTTCTTC	CAISSFSGVGEQFF	TRBJ2-1	-	TRBV10-3	-
TGTGCCAGCAGCTTGTGGGATACCGAGCAGTTCTTC	CASSLWDTEQFF	TRBJ2-1	-	TRBV5-6	once
TGTGCCAGCAGCGTAGTGGGGACAGCTAACTATGGCTACACCTTC	CASSVVGTANYGYTF	TRBJ1-2	TRBD1	TRBV9	-
TGTGCCAGCAGTTCCCCCGCGTGGTCGGCAGATACGCAGTATTTT	CASSSPAWSADTQYF	TRBJ2-3	-	TRBV27	-
TGTGCCAGCAGTTACCGGGATACGCAGTATTTT	CASSYRDTQYF	TRBJ2-3	-	TRBV6-5	once
TGTGCCAGCAGTGATCCCACGGATTTTAACACCGGGGAGCTGTTTTTT	CASSDPTDFNTGELFF	TRBJ2-2	-	TRBV25-1	-
TGTGCCAGCAGCCCTCTAGCGGGAGGGCCCGGCAATGAGCAGTTCTTC	CASSPLAGGPGNEQFF	TRBJ2-1	TRBD2	TRBV27	-
TGTGCCAGCAGCTTTCGCGCGAAGCGGGGTGAGCAGTTCTTC	CASSFRAKRGEQFF	TRBJ2-1	TRBD2	TRBV13	-
TGCGCCAGCAGCCGTGGATTGGCAGGGAAAGATACGCAGTATTTT	CASSRGLAGKDTQYF	TRBJ2-3	-	TRBV5-1	-
TGTGCCAGCAGCTTGCTAGCGGGGGTACAAGAGACCCAGTACTTC	CASSLLAGVQETQYF	TRBJ2-5	TRBD2	TRBV7-3	-